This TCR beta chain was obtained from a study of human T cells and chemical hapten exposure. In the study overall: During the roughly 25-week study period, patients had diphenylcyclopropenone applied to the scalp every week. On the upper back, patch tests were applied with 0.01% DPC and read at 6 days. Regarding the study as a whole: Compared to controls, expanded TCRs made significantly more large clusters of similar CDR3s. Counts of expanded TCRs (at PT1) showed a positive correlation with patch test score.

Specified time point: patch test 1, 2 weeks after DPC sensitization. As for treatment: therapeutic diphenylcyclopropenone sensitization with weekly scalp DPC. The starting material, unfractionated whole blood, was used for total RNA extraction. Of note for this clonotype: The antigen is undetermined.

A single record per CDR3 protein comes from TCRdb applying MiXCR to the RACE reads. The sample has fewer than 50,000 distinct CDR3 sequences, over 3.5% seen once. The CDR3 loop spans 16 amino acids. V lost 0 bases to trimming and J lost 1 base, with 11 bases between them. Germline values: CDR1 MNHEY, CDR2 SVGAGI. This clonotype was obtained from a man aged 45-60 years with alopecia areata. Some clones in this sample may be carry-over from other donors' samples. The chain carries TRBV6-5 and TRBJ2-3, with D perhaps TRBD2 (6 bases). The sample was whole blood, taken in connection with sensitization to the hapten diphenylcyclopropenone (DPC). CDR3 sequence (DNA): TGTGCCAGCAGTTACTCGCCGGGAGAGGGCACAGATACGCAGTATTTT. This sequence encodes CASSYSPGEGTDTQYF.